These 15 T cell receptor beta chains were all obtained from the same sample, sequenced in a study of blood T cells in healthy people across ages. For the second PCR, which ran for roughly 7 to 11 cycles, a sample-barcoded 5' primer and a J-beta primer mix were used. TCRdb fed the 5' RACE reads into MiXCR, producing one record per CDR3 protein. The sample contains hundreds of thousands of distinct CDR3 sequences, about a quarter of which appear only once. In addition, the sample was reused for a study of T cells of mothers and their children.

The sequencing input was blood. Receptors were obtained from a boy aged 5-17 years in good health.

The J gene is TRBJ1-5, the V gene TRBV20-1; TRBD1 is a possible D gene (5 bases). V was shortened by 3 bases and J by 7 bases, with 16 bases between the two germline ends. The germline V gene encodes CDR1 DFQATT and CDR2 SNEGSKA (reference sequence). CDR3 length: 14 residues. The CDR3 DNA follows: TGCAGTGCTAGGCTTTGGGGGGAGGGCCAGCCCCAGCATTTT. Translating it yields CSARLWGEGQPQHF.

J is TRBJ1-4 and V is TRBV27, with a tentative D call TRBD1 (5 bases). The CDR3 totals 15 residues. Germline loops: CDR1 MNHEY, CDR2 SMNVEV (reference sequence). V was shortened by 2 bases and J by 5 bases, with 12 bases between the two germline ends. Here the CDR3 reads CASSLGRWGNEKLFF. The CDR3 nucleotides are TGTGCCAGCAGTTTAGGTCGTTGGGGGAATGAAAAACTGTTTTTT.

The rearrangement uses TRBV27 and TRBJ1-1, with 7 nucleotides matching TRBD1. Losses at the gene ends were 5 bases for V and 11 bases for J; bases not matched to a gene: 14. This CDR3 contains 14 residues. The germline V gene has CDR1 MNHEY and CDR2 SMNVEV (reference sequence). Here the CDR3 reads CASSLSGTALEAFF. CDR3 sequence (DNA): TGTGCCAGCAGTCTCTCCGGGACAGCTCTGGAGGCTTTCTTT.

J is TRBJ2-5 and V is TRBV5-1, with D perhaps TRBD2 (6 bases). Trimming cost V 6 bases and J 0 bases, with 18 bases left between them. The germline CDR1 and CDR2 sequences are SGHRS and YFSETQ. This CDR3 is 16 amino acids long. CDR3 sequence (DNA): TGCGCCAGCAAGTCGGGGGACGACCTTAACCAAGAGACCCAGTACTTC. Its protein product is CASKSGDDLNQETQYF.

The chain is built from TRBV4-1 and TRBJ1-5; D is uncertain. The CDR3 has 13 residues. Trimming stripped 2 bases from V and 4 bases from J, with 6 bases between. Germline V CDR1 and CDR2: MGHRA, YSYEKL. CDR3 loop: CASSQTLNQPQHF. CDR3 DNA: TGCGCCAGCAGCCAAACCTTGAATCAGCCCCAGCATTTT.

This clonotype has just a few counts. The chain is built from TRBV12-3 or TRBV12-4 and TRBJ2-3; a possible D gene is TRBD1 (6 bases). This CDR3 region has 14 residues. Trimming left V 5 bases short and J 2 bases short, with 11 bases between. The CDR3 DNA reads as TGTGCCAGCAGTGCGCAGGGGACCACAGATACGCAGTATTTT. It encodes CASSAQGTTDTQYF.

This chain connects TRBV2 to TRBJ2-5, with 10 bases that match TRBD2. The germline CDR1 and CDR2 sequences are SNHLY and FYNNEI. Trimming removed 7 bases from V and 0 bases from J; junction bases left unmatched: 5. The CDR3 contains 15 residues. The DNA for the CDR3 is TGTGCCAGCAAACCGGGACTAGCGAACCAAGAGACCCAGTACTTC. Its protein product is CASKPGLANQETQYF.

The V and J genes are TRBV12-5 and TRBJ2-3, with TRBD1 matching 8 bases. Looked up from germline, CDR1 is LGHNT and CDR2 is FRNRAP. V shed 5 bases and J 5 bases; nucleotides not matched to a gene: 12. This CDR3 comprises 16 residues. This chain's CDR3 is CASGPEQGAWVDTQYF. DNA for the CDR3: TGTGCTAGTGGTCCCGAGCAGGGGGCTTGGGTAGATACGCAGTATTTT.

The V call is TRBV7-2, the J call TRBJ2-5; D is possibly TRBD2 (5 bases). TRBJ2-1 matches the DNA end more closely, so the J call is doubtful. This CDR3 is 15 amino acids long. Germline CDR1 and CDR2: SGHTA and FQGNSA. For the CDR3, the DNA is TGTGCCAGCAGCAATACCCGGGGTAACTACAATGAGCAGTTCTTC. Its protein product is CASSNTRGNYNEQFF.

In this sample, this clonotype turned up a few times. This sequence joins TRBV11-2 and TRBJ2-7, with a weak D call TRBD2 (7 bases). In germline, CDR1 is SGHAT, CDR2 FQNNGV. There are 13 residues in the CDR3. The germline V and J ends were trimmed by 3 bases and 7 bases, with 13 bases remaining between them. The CDR3 DNA sequence: TGTGCCAGCAGCTTCCAGGGAGGGGGGGAGCAGTACTTC. Amino acid sequence: CASSFQGGGEQYF.

This chain uses TRBV18 with TRBJ1-3, with D perhaps TRBD1 (6 bases). V lost 2 bases and J lost 2, with 13 bases in between. This CDR3 has 16 residues. Germline V lookup: CDR1 KGHSH, CDR2 LQKENI. Here the CDR3 DNA reads TGTGCCAGCTCACCATCGGACAGTCTAACTGGAAACACCATATATTTT. Protein: CASSPSDSLTGNTIYF.

This clonotype was observed a few times. The rearrangement links TRBV2 to TRBJ1-2; D is perhaps TRBD1 (6 bases). This CDR3 region has 15 residues. The germline V and J ends were trimmed by 5 bases and 4 bases, with 17 bases remaining between them. CDR1 and CDR2 from the germline V gene are SNHLY and FYNNEI. CDR3 in amino acids: CASSYGQNFGYGYTF. In nucleotides, the CDR3 is TGTGCCAGCAGTTATGGACAGAATTTTGGCTATGGCTACACCTTC.

This chain uses TRBV20-1 with TRBJ2-7; D might be TRBD1 (6 bases). CDR1 and CDR2 (germline): DFQATT, SNEGSKA (reference sequence). Trimming left V 3 bases short and J 2 bases short, with 14 bases between. The CDR3 runs 14 residues. CDR3 DNA sequence: TGCAGTGCTAGCCGAGACAGGATAACCTACGAGCAGTACTTC. Protein: CSASRDRITYEQYF.

V gene TRBV5-1 combines with J gene TRBJ2-5, with 9 bases fitting TRBD1. Trimming at V came to 2 bases and at J to 5 bases, leaving 10 bases not matched to a gene. Germline V lookup: CDR1 SGHRS, CDR2 YFSETQ. This CDR3 comprises 16 residues. The CDR3 sequence is CASSLARDRAGETQYF. Written as DNA, the CDR3 is TGCGCCAGCAGCTTAGCCCGGGACAGGGCGGGTGAGACCCAGTACTTC.

This chain connects TRBV7-9 to TRBJ2-7; D is unresolved. Germline assignment: CDR1 SEHNR and CDR2 FQNEAQ (reference sequence). V lost 3 bases and J lost 4, with 16 bases in between. The CDR3 has 15 amino acids. CDR3 sequence reads: CASSFDLSPLYEQYF. For the CDR3, the DNA is TGTGCCAGCAGCTTCGATCTATCCCCCCTTTACGAGCAGTACTTC.